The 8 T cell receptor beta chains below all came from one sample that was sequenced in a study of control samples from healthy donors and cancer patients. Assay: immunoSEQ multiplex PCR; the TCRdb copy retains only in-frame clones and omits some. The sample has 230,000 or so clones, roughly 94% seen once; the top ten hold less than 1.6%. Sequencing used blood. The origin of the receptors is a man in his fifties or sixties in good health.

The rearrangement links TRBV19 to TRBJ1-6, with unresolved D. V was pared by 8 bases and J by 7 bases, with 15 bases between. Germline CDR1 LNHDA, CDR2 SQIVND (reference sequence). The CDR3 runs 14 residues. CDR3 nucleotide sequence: TGTGCCAGTCGGACCGGGAATGGGAATTCACCCCTCCACTTT. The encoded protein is CASRTGNGNSPLHF.

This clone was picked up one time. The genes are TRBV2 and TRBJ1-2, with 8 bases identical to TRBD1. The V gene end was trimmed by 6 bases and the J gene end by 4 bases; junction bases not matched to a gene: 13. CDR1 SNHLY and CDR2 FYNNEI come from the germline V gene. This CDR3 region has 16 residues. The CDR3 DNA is TGTGCCAGCAGCCAAAAGAGGACAGGGACTATCTATGGCTACACCTTC. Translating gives CASSQKRTGTIYGYTF. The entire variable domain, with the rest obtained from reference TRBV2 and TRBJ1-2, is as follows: EPEVTQTPSHQVTQMGQEVILRCVPISNHLYFYWYRQILGQKVEFLVSFYNNEISEKSEIFDDQFSVERPDGSNFTLKIRSTKLEDSAMYFCASSQKRTGTIYGYTFGSGTRLTVV.

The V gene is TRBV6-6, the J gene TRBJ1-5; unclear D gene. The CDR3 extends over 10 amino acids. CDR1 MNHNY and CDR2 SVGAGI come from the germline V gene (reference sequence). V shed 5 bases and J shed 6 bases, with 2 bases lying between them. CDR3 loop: CASSSQPQHF. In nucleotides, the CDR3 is TGTGCCAGCAGTAGTCAGCCCCAGCATTTT.

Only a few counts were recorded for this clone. The CDR3: CASSPTGSWDSSYEQYF. For the CDR3, the DNA is TGTGCCAGCAGCCCGACCGGATCTTGGGACAGTTCCTACGAGCAGTACTTC. The chain has TRBV28 and TRBJ2-7; 7 nucleotides align to TRBD1. Germline CDR1 and CDR2: MDHEN and SYDVKM. The CDR3 contains 17 residues. V lost 6 bases to trimming and J lost 1 base; unmatched junction nucleotides: 15.

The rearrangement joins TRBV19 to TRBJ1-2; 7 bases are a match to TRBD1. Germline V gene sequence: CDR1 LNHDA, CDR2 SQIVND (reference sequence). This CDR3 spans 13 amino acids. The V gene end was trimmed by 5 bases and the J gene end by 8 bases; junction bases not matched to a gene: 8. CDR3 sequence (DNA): TGTGCCAGTAGTGCTCTCGAAGGGGGCGGCTACACCTTC. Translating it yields CASSALEGGGYTF. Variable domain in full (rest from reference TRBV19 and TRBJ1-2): DGGITQSPKYLFRKEGQNVTLSCEQNLNHDAMYWYRQDPGQGLRLIYYSQIVNDFQKGDIAEGYSVSREKKESFPLTVTSAQKNPTAFYLCASSALEGGGYTFGSGTRLTVV.

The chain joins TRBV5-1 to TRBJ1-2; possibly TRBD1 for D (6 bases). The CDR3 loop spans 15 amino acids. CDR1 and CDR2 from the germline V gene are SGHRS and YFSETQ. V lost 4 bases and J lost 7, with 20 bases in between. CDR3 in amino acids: CASSIGRQDSAGYTF. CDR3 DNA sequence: TGCGCCAGCAGCATAGGCCGACAGGACTCAGCTGGCTACACCTTC.

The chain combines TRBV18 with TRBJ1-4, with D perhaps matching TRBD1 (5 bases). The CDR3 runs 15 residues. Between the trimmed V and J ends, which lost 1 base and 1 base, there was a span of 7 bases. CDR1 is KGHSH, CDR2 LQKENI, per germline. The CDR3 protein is CASSPRTQTNEKLFF. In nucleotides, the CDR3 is TGTGCCAGCTCACCACGGACACAAACTAATGAAAAACTGTTTTTT. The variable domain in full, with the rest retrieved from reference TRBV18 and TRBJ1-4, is NAGVMQNPRHLVRRRGQEARLRCSPMKGHSHVYWYRQLPEEGLKFMVYLQKENIIDESGMPKERFSAEFPKEGPSILRIQQVVRGDSAAYFCASSPRTQTNEKLFFGSGTQLSVL.

The CDR3 nucleotides are TGCGCCAGCAGTACGGGGGTCCAAGAGACCCAGTACTTC. This codes for CASSTGVQETQYF. The rearrangement links TRBV5-1 to TRBJ2-5; tentatively, D is TRBD2 (6 bases). Germline values: CDR1 SGHRS, CDR2 YFSETQ. This CDR3 contains 13 residues. Trimming pared 5 bases from V and 1 base from J, leaving 9 bases between.